A selection of T cell receptor beta chains follows, all from one sample in a study of CD4 T cells in relation to SARS-CoV-2 and coronaviruses. Their cognate antigens are unknown. Libraries were prepared by immunoSEQ multiplex PCR; TCRdb keeps only in-frame clonotypes and omits some of them. The data hold tens of thousands of clones, with over 60% observed a single time. Sample: CD4+ T cells from PBMCs, cultured in vitro. The receptors were sampled from a human donor in good health. Both conserved end residues are part of each CDR3. D genes are given only for firm matches. Size is stated for part of the rows, as once, few or many counts, or as a class when the clone is expanded.

d_gene	v_gene	j_gene	abundance	CDR3nt	CDR3aa
TRBD2	TRBV2	TRBJ2-7	.	TGTGCCAGCAGTGCGGGACTACCCGTCTACGAGCAGTACTTC	CASSAGLPVYEQYF
.	TRBV28	TRBJ1-4	.	TGTGCCAGCAGCCTACAGGGTAATAGTAATGAAAAACTGTTTTTT	CASSLQGNSNEKLFF
TRBD2	TRBV5-5	TRBJ2-3	.	TGTGCCAGCAGCGCCGCGGGGGGGCTGTATACGCAGTATTTT	CASSAAGGLYTQYF
TRBD1	TRBV19	TRBJ1-5	.	TGTGCCAGTAGTGGCACAGGGGGCAATCAGCCCCAGCATTTT	CASSGTGGNQPQHF
.	TRBV2	TRBJ2-3	.	TGTGCCAGCAAGGAGGGGGGGGGTCGGGATACGCAGTATTTT	CASKEGGGRDTQYF
TRBD1	TRBV4-3	TRBJ2-1	.	TGCGCCAGCAGCCTTGGGACAGCCTCCTACAATGAGCAGTTCTTC	CASSLGTASYNEQFF
TRBD2	TRBV5-1	TRBJ2-3	.	TGCGCCAGCACCCCTGGGACGGGAGGAAGGACAGATACGCAGTATTTT	CASTPGTGGRTDTQYF
.	TRBV9	TRBJ1-4	once	TGTGCCAGCAGCGTAGGGGCAGGTCTTAATGAAAAACTGTTTTTT	CASSVGAGLNEKLFF
.	TRBV7-9	TRBJ2-5	.	TGTGCCAGCAGGCCTACTAACACTCAAGAGACCCAGTACTTC	CASRPTNTQETQYF
.	TRBV23-1	TRBJ1-1	few	TGCGCCAGCAGTCAATCCCTGACTGAAGCTTTCTTT	CASSQSLTEAFF
.	TRBV5-1	TRBJ2-5	.	TGCGCCAGCAGCCTGGAGCAGCCGGAGGGGACCCAGTACTTC	CASSLEQPEGTQYF
.	TRBV10-3	TRBJ2-1	.	TGTGCCATCAGTGATCAAGGTGAGCAGTTCTTC	CAISDQGEQFF
.	TRBV27	TRBJ2-1	few	TGTGCCAGCAGCCCCGGGGGGCGTGGGGTCTACAATGAGCAGTTCTTC	CASSPGGRGVYNEQFF
.	TRBV6-5	TRBJ1-4	.	TGTGCCAGCAGCAGACTTCTGAATAATGAAAAACTGTTTTTT	CASSRLLNNEKLFF
TRBD1	TRBV6-5	TRBJ2-7	.	TGTGCCAGCAGTTATGGGGACAGGGGCACCTACGAGCAGTACTTC	CASSYGDRGTYEQYF
.	TRBV19	TRBJ2-2	.	TGTGCCAGTGGGCGAGCGGACGGCCCGAACACCGGGGAGCTGTTTTTT	CASGRADGPNTGELFF
.	TRBV4-3	TRBJ1-1	.	TGCGCCAGCAGCCAAGTAGTGCATTCGCGGACTGAAGCTTTCTTT	CASSQVVHSRTEAFF
TRBD1	TRBV29-1	TRBJ2-6	.	TGCAGCGTCCTGACAGGGAGCTCTGGGGCCAACGTCCTGACTTTC	CSVLTGSSGANVLTF
.	TRBV21-1	TRBJ2-1	.	TGTGCCAGCAGCCGACCCCTAGCGGGAGTTTTGTACAATGAGCAGTTCTTC	CASSRPLAGVLYNEQFF
TRBD2	TRBV7-2	TRBJ2-3	.	TGTGCCAGCAGCTCGGGACTAGCGGGAAGAACAGATACGCAGTATTTT	CASSSGLAGRTDTQYF
.	TRBV25-1	TRBJ1-5	.	TGTGCCAGCAGCACTACAGGGAGCAATCAGCCCCAGCATTTT	CASSTTGSNQPQHF